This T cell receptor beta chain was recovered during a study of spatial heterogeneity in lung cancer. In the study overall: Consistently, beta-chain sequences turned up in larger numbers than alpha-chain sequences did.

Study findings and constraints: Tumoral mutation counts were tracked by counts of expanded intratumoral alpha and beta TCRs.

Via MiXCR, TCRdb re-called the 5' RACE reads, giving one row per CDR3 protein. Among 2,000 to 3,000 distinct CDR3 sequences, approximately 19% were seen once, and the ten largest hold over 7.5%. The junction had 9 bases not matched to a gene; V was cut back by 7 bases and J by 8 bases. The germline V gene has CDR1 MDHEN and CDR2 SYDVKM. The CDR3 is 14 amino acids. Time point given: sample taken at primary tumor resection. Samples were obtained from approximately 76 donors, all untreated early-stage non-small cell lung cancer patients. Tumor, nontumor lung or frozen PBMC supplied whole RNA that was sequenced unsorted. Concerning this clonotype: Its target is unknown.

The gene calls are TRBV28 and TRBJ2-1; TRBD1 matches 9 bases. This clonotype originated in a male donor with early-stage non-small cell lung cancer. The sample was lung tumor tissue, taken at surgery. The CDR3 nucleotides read TGTGCCAGCAACCCACAGGGGGCTAGATATGAGCAGTTCTTC. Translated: CASNPQGARYEQFF.